The 19 T cell receptor beta chains presented below share a single source sample, sequenced in a study of blood T cell repertoires in COVID-19 (TCRdb year 2020). Library generation was performed with the immunoSEQ multiplex PCR assay. TCRdb provides this immuneACCESS table in a form limited to in-frame rearrangements. Some clones are lacking; in checked studies, under half of them reflect an unresolved V gene, and why the rest are absent is not known. The sample yields around 400,000 clones; roughly 80% were counted once. Jointly, the top ten make up approximately 5% of the sample. Sample: PBMCs or T cells enriched from blood (not recorded which). All receptors derive from a woman in her fifties or sixties who had recovered from COVID-19.

This clone has just one count. This sample also contains other DNA sequences that code for the same CDR3. The rearrangement joins TRBV12-3 or TRBV12-4 to TRBJ1-2; perhaps TRBD1 as D (6 bases). CDR3 length: 13 amino acids. The V gene lost 2 bases and the J gene lost 2 bases, with 6 bases spanning the gap. The CDR3 here is CASSLTGNYGYTF. The CDR3 region has the DNA TGTGCCAGCAGTTTAACAGGGAACTATGGCTACACCTTC.

The DNA of the CDR3 is TGTGCCAGCAGCCAAGAAAGTAGGAGAGGGACTGAAGCTTTCTTT. Its protein product is CASSQESRRGTEAFF. This sequence joins TRBV3-1 (or the pseudogene TRBV3-2) and TRBJ1-1; D not resolved. CDR1 is LGHDT and CDR2 is YNNKEL in the germline V gene (reference sequence). The CDR3 totals 15 residues. The V end lost 0 bases, the J end lost 5 bases, and 13 bases lay between the germline ends.

As DNA, the CDR3 is TGTGCCAGCAGCGCCGGGACAGTCAACACCATATATTTT. Its protein product is CASSAGTVNTIYF. The chain recombines TRBV7-2 with TRBJ1-3; TRBD1 matches 7 bases. Germline-derived CDR1 and CDR2 are SGHTA and FQGNSA. This CDR3 has 13 amino acids. The V and J ends lost 5 bases and 7 bases, in that order; junction bases with no gene match: 5.

This clone has more than one count but fewer than ten. Sequence at one end of the junction differs from germline and may be a read error. CDR3 amino acids: CASSLNRGLRYSPLHF. CDR3 nucleotides: TGTGCTAGCAGCCTCAACAGGGGGTTACGGTATTCACCCCTCCACTTT. The chain joins TRBV7-7 to TRBJ1-6; 8 bases fit TRBD1. The germline CDR1 and CDR2 sequences are SSHAT and FNYEAQ (reference sequence). The CDR3 loop spans 16 amino acids.

The chain uses TRBV10-3 and TRBJ1-2; 7 bases agree with TRBD1. The V gene end was trimmed by 1 base and the J gene end by 2 bases; junction bases not matched to a gene: 7. Germline V gives CDR1 ENHRY, CDR2 SYGVKD. The CDR3 is 16 residues long. CDR3 sequence (DNA): TGTGCCATCAGTGAGTGGCAGGGGGGATCCAACTATGGCTACACCTTC. Translation: CAISEWQGGSNYGYTF.

The V call is TRBV6-2 or TRBV6-3, the J call TRBJ2-2, with D perhaps TRBD2 (5 bases). V lost 5 bases and J lost 6, with 16 bases in between. Germline assignment: CDR1 MNHEY and CDR2 SVGEGT. This CDR3 comprises 15 residues. As DNA, the CDR3 is TGTGCCAGCAGTACAACTAGGATATCTTCCGGGGAGCTGTTTTTT. Its protein is CASSTTRISSGELFF.

The chain recombines TRBV18 with TRBJ2-2; 10 nucleotides match TRBD2. CDR3 length: 17 residues. J was trimmed by 1 base and V by 5 bases; bases with no gene match: 7. CDR1 is KGHSH and CDR2 is LQKENI in the germline V gene. This CDR3 is CASSAFLAGENTGELFF. DNA for the CDR3: TGTGCCAGCTCAGCCTTTCTAGCGGGGGAGAACACCGGGGAGCTGTTTTTT.

The chain uses TRBV5-1 and TRBJ2-1; TRBD2 matches 12 bases. This CDR3 contains 13 residues. Germline CDR1 is SGHRS and CDR2 is YFSETQ. J was trimmed by 15 bases and V by 4 bases; bases with no gene match: 8. CDR3 in DNA: TGCGCCAGCAGCCCTGGACTAGCGGGGCGACGGTTCTTC. As protein: CASSPGLAGRRFF.

V gene TRBV19 combines with J gene TRBJ1-5; D is ambiguous. CDR3 length equals 14 residues. Trimming pared 1 base from V and 3 bases from J, leaving 7 bases between. Germline assignment: CDR1 LNHDA and CDR2 SQIVND (reference sequence). The CDR3 region has the DNA TGTGCCAGTAGTATAGGAGGCAACAATCAGCCCCAGCATTTT. Translating it yields CASSIGGNNQPQHF. The whole variable domain, remainder taken from reference TRBV19 and TRBJ1-5, is DGGITQSPKYLFRKEGQNVTLSCEQNLNHDAMYWYRQDPGQGLRLIYYSQIVNDFQKGDIAEGYSVSREKKESFPLTVTSAQKNPTAFYLCASSIGGNNQPQHFGDGTRLSIL.

This clone has only one observation. The V call is TRBV29-1, the J call TRBJ1-1; D ambiguous. The CDR3 sequence is 13 residues long. Trimming left V 3 bases short and J 2 bases short, with 10 bases between. CDR1 and CDR2 from the germline V gene are SQVTM and ANQGSEA. The CDR3 sequence: CSVERQINTEAFF. In nucleotides, the CDR3 is TGCAGCGTTGAGCGGCAGATCAACACTGAAGCTTTCTTT. Together with reference TRBV29-1 and TRBJ1-1, the CDR3 gives the full variable domain: SAVISQKPSRDICQRGTSLTIQCQVDSQVTMMFWYRQQPGQSLTLIATANQGSEATYESGFVIDKFPISRPNLTFSTLTVSNMSPEDSSIYLCSVERQINTEAFFGQGTRLTVV.

The chain carries TRBV7-9 and TRBJ1-3, with D unresolved. Trimming removed 10 bases from V and 0 bases from J, with 19 bases in between. This CDR3 region has 16 residues. Germline V gives CDR1 SEHNR, CDR2 FQNEAQ (reference sequence). CDR3: CANAGRYGSSGNTIYF. The CDR3, as DNA: TGTGCCAACGCGGGGAGATACGGGAGCTCTGGAAACACCATATATTTT.

This rearrangement joins TRBV11-2 to TRBJ2-1; weak D call: TRBD1 (7 bases). This CDR3 is built from 14 residues. Germline V lookup: CDR1 SGHAT, CDR2 FQNNGV. The V end was cut by 5 bases, the J end by 5 bases, with 13 bases between. CDR3 protein: CASSPRGENNEQFF. The CDR3, as DNA: TGTGCCAGCAGCCCCAGGGGGGAGAACAATGAGCAGTTCTTC.

V is TRBV6-5 and J is TRBJ1-2; a weak D match, TRBD1 (5 bases). Deletions cut 2 bases from V and 0 bases from J, with 10 bases between. The CDR3 has 15 residues. Germline values: CDR1 MNHEY, CDR2 SVGAGI. The CDR3 is CASSYTQGTNYGYTF. In DNA, the CDR3 is TGTGCCAGCAGTTACACCCAGGGAACTAACTATGGCTACACCTTC.

The chain carries TRBV5-1 and TRBJ1-1, with 11 bases matching TRBD1. This CDR3 comprises 17 residues. Trimming cost V 4 bases and J 0 bases; bases outside gene matches: 8. In germline, CDR1 is SGHRS, CDR2 YFSETQ. Here the CDR3 reads CASSPWTGGSVNTEAFF. In DNA form, the CDR3 reads TGCGCCAGCAGCCCGTGGACAGGGGGCTCGGTGAACACTGAAGCTTTCTTT.

V gene TRBV9 combines with J gene TRBJ1-1, with TRBD1 as a possible D gene (5 bases). There are 15 residues in the CDR3. Trimming took 1 base from V and 3 from J, leaving 13 bases between them. In germline, CDR1 is SGDLS, CDR2 YYNGEE. DNA for the CDR3: TGTGCCAGCAGCGTATACTCAGGGAGGGACACTGAAGCTTTCTTT. Protein product: CASSVYSGRDTEAFF.

V is TRBV27 and J is TRBJ1-2; D uncertain. Trimming left V 3 bases short and J 3 bases short, with 11 bases between. The CDR3 loop spans 14 amino acids. Germline-derived CDR1 and CDR2 are MNHEY and SMNVEV (reference sequence). The CDR3 loop is CASSFSGNYYGYTF. For the CDR3, the DNA is TGTGCCAGCAGTTTTTCCGGGAACTACTATGGCTACACCTTC.

The CDR3 bases are TGCGCCAGCAGCTTGGATGGGACAGGGATCACCGGGGAGCTGTTTTTT. The encoded protein is CASSLDGTGITGELFF. The chain recombines TRBV5-1 with TRBJ2-2, with 9 nucleotides matching TRBD1. Germline CDR1 is SGHRS and CDR2 is YFSETQ. Trimming at V came to 0 bases and at J to 4 bases, leaving 4 bases not matched to a gene. The CDR3 is 16 amino acids.

This clone was counted a few times. The chain employs TRBV29-1 and TRBJ2-3; the D gene is possibly TRBD1 (6 bases). CDR3 length equals 16 residues. Germline lookup yields CDR1 SQVTM and CDR2 ANQGSEA. Between the trimmed V and J ends, which lost 7 bases and 0 bases, there was a span of 20 bases. The CDR3 region has the DNA TGCAGCGCCCGGACAACAGGGACAAAAAGCACAGATACGCAGTATTTT. Translated, it gives CSARTTGTKSTDTQYF.

The chain employs TRBV7-9 and TRBJ1-4; no reliable D call. In germline, CDR1 is SEHNR, CDR2 FQNEAQ (reference sequence). This CDR3 spans 15 amino acids. Trimming stripped 5 bases from V and 1 base from J, with 11 bases between. The CDR3 coding sequence is TGTGCCAGCAGCAGCCGCGGGGTAACTAATGAAAAACTGTTTTTT. It is translated as CASSSRGVTNEKLFF. Full variable domain (remainder filled in from reference TRBV7-9 and TRBJ1-4): DTGVSQNPRHKITKRGQNVTFRCDPISEHNRLYWYRQTLGQGPEFLTYFQNEAQLEKSRLLSDRFSAERPKGSFSTLEIQRTEQGDSAMYLCASSSRGVTNEKLFFGSGTQLSVL.